This T cell receptor (beta chain) was identified in a study of T cell changes during pregnancy in multiple sclerosis. Clones were read by immunoSEQ multiplex PCR, and TCRdb kept only the in-frame ones, dropping some. The sample includes 110,000 or so clones, approximately 93% of them seen just once. Sequences were derived from peripheral blood, sampled before pregnancy. The sequence was collected from a female donor with multiple sclerosis, enrolled in a pregnancy study.

The CDR3 DNA is TGTGCCAGCAGAATGTCGGGGACATCGCAAGAGACCCAGTACTTC. It codes for CASRMSGTSQETQYF. The chain combines TRBV7-3 with TRBJ2-5, with D possibly TRBD1 on 6 matching bases. This CDR3 is built from 15 residues. With 6 bases removed from V and 2 bases from J, the gap between germline ends came to 16 bases. The V gene's germline CDR1 is SGHTA and CDR2 FQGTGA. The whole variable domain, remainder taken from reference TRBV7-3 and TRBJ2-5, is GAGVSQTPSNKVTEKGKYVELRCDPISGHTALYWYRQSLGQGPEFLIYFQGTGAADDSGLPNDRFFAVRPEGSVSTLKIQRTERGDSAVYLCASRMSGTSQETQYFGPGTRLLVL.